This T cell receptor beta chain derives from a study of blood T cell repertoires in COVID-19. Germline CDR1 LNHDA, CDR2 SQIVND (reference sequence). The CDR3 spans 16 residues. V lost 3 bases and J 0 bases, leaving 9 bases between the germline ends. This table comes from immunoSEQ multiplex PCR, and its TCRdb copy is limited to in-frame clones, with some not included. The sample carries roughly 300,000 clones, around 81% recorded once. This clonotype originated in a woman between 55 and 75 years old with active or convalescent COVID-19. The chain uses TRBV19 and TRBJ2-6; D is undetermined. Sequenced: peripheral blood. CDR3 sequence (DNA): TGTGCCAGTAGTATGTTGTCAAACTCTGGGGCCAACGTCCTGACTTTC. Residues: CASSMLSNSGANVLTF.